This T cell receptor (beta chain) appears in the sequencing data of a study of blood T cell repertoires in COVID-19 (dated by TCRdb to the early 2020s). With regard to the full study: The collaborator samples originated in the United States, Italy and Spain and spanned the acute and convalescent phases of COVID-19. The samples were drawn from the first 160 participants of the ongoing ImmuneRACE study and from some 1,300 subjects provided by 6 global collaborators. The sample metadata nearly always contained a de-identified subject ID, COVID-19 status, age in years and sex. The repertoires were released in a freely available public database intended as a resource for research on the immune response to SARS-CoV-2. Where available, HLA class I and class II types were obtained from metadata supplied by the sample provider rather than from assay-based typing. The material from the prospective study consisted of cDNA or gDNA derived from T cells, B-cell-depleted T cells, or PBMCs. The dataset comprised deeply sampled blood TCRbeta repertoires from subjects exposed to, actively infected with, or recovered from COVID-19.

TCRbeta CDR3 regions were amplified from genomic DNA using the immunoSEQ Assay, a bias-controlled multiplex PCR. In the authors' own workflow: Within the assay, amplification of reference gene primers was used to estimate how many nucleated cells each sample contained. To quantify the absolute abundance of each unique TCRbeta CDR3 rearrangement, sequence reads were collapsed and filtered. Productive Simpson clonality was computed per sample as the square root of Simpson's diversity index over productive rearrangements. The table was pulled from immuneACCESS by TCRdb, which kept in-frame rearrangements only. Such tables lose some clones; where checked, under half of the loss comes from unresolved V genes, and the rest has no known cause. V and J calls and clone size are given by that table; D and trimming were obtained from the DNA. Present in this sample are some 150,000 clones, around nine tenths of which were seen just once. 3.7% of the sample is held by the ten biggest clonotypes.

The investigation overall reported the following: The quantity of clinical and demographic metadata differed by source and by participant and was supplied without curation.

The collaborating institutions used their own protocols to collect whole blood in K2EDTA tubes. For TCRbeta analysis, collaborators shipped samples as frozen whole blood, isolated PBMCs, or DNA extracted from either of those sample types. For CDR1 and CDR2, the germline V gene (reference sequence) lists SGHNT and YYREEE. V is pruned by 0 bases and J by 4 bases, leaving 3 bases of the junction without a gene match. The CDR3 contains 16 residues, cysteine and phenylalanine counted. Kept here is only the CDR3 DNA, which spans 48 bases and is read in frame from base 1. A remark on this clone: There is no known antigen for this receptor. Base qualities were left out, and no much larger clone turns up one base away.

The rearrangement combines TRBV5-4 with TRBJ2-2; 10 bases in the junction line up with TRBD1. The clonotype was recovered from a man between 18 and 29 years old with active or convalescent COVID-19. The specimen sequenced was peripheral blood. The base sequence is TGTGCCAGCAGCTTGGGACAGGGGGCGCGCACCGGGGAGCTGTTTTTT. It codes for CASSLGQGARTGELFF.